The sequence of this T cell receptor beta chain was determined in a study of blood T cell repertoires in COVID-19. Study information: Samples taken during acute and convalescent COVID-19 were collected in the United States, Italy and Spain. The cDNA or gDNA used as material had been derived from T cells, B-cell-depleted T cells, or PBMCs.

In the study's own analysis: The authors estimated nucleated cell counts from reference gene primer amplification. Clones were read by immunoSEQ multiplex PCR, and TCRdb kept only the in-frame ones, dropping some. That table furnishes V, J and clone size, whereas the DNA furnished D and trimming. The table shows about 260,000 clones, with around 86% occurring only once. CDR1 is SGHRS and CDR2 is YFSETQ in the germline V gene. Trimming pared 0 bases from V and 7 bases from J, leaving 13 bases between. CDR3 size: 15 residues. This TCR was recovered from a man aged 35-49 years who had recovered from COVID-19. The sample comprised peripheral blood. The V gene is TRBV5-1, the J gene TRBJ1-4; TRBD1 is a possible D gene (6 bases). This CDR3 reads CASSLVDRYREKLFF. CDR3 nucleotides: TGCGCCAGCAGCTTGGTCGACAGGTATCGTGAAAAACTGTTTTTT.